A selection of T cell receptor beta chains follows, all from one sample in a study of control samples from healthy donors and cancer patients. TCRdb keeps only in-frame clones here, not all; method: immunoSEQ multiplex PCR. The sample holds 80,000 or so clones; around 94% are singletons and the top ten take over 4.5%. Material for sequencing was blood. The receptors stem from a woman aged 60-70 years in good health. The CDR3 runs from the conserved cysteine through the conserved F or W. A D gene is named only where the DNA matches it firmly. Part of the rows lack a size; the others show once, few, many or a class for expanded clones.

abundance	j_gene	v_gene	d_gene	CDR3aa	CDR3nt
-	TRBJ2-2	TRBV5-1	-	CASSLDPSTGELFF	TGCGCCAGCAGCTTGGATCCCAGTACCGGGGAGCTGTTTTTT
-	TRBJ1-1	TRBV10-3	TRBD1	CASQATGLNTEAFF	TGTGCCTCCCAGGCGACAGGGTTGAACACTGAAGCTTTCTTT
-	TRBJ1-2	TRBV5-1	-	CASSLSVPQYGYTF	TGCGCCAGCAGCTTGAGCGTTCCGCAGTATGGCTACACCTTC
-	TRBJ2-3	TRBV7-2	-	CASSPWGRLGTVSDTQYF	TGTGCCAGCAGCCCCTGGGGGCGCCTCGGTACAGTGTCAGATACGCAGTATTTT
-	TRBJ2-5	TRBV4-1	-	CASSQAGQQETQYF	TGCGCCAGCAGCCAAGCGGGACAACAAGAGACCCAGTACTTC
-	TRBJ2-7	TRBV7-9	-	CASSLGQGGTYEQYF	TGTGCCAGCAGCTTAGGGCAGGGCGGAACCTACGAGCAGTACTTC
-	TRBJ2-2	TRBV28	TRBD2	CASSTLTSGTTGELFF	TGTGCCAGCAGTACACTGACTAGCGGGACGACCGGGGAGCTGTTTTTT
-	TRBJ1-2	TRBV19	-	CASSKSAGQLYGYTF	TGTGCCAGTAGTAAGTCGGCTGGGCAGCTCTATGGCTACACCTTC
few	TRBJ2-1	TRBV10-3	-	CAIMGGHNNEQFF	TGTGCCATCATGGGGGGACACAACAATGAGCAGTTCTTC
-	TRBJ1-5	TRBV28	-	CASRSGGGGLGQPQHF	TGTGCCAGCAGATCTGGAGGGGGGGGCCTGGGTCAGCCCCAGCATTTT
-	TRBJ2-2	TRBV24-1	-	CATSDLGLGTGELFF	TGTGCCACCAGTGATTTGGGGTTGGGCACCGGGGAGCTGTTTTTT
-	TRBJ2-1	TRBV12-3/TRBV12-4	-	CASSYLYNEQFF	TGTGCCAGCAGTTACCTGTACAATGAGCAGTTCTTC
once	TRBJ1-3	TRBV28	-	CASNGVWRNTIYF	TGTGCCAGCAACGGGGTCTGGCGAAACACCATATATTTT
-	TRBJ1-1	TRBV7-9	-	CASSRWRGKRTEAFF	TGTGCCAGCAGCCGCTGGAGGGGGAAACGAACTGAAGCTTTCTTT
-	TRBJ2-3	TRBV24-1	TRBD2	CATSDFSSGGTDTQYF	TGTGCCACCAGTGATTTTTCCAGCGGGGGCACAGATACGCAGTATTTT
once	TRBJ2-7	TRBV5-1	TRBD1	CASSLGQGSGYEQYF	TGCGCCAGCAGCTTGGGACAGGGGAGTGGCTACGAGCAGTACTTC
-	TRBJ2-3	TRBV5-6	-	CASSHTRGTDTQYF	TGTGCCAGCAGCCATACGAGGGGCACAGATACGCAGTATTTT
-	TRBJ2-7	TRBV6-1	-	CASSEAAVTYEQYF	TGTGCCAGCAGTGAAGCGGCAGTGACCTACGAGCAGTACTTC
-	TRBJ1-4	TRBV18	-	CASSQARGQGLEKLFF	TGTGCCAGCTCACAGGCCCGCGGCCAGGGGCTTGAAAAACTGTTTTTT
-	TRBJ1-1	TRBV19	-	CASSIDVGGAEAFF	TGTGCCAGTAGTATAGATGTGGGGGGTGCTGAAGCTTTCTTT